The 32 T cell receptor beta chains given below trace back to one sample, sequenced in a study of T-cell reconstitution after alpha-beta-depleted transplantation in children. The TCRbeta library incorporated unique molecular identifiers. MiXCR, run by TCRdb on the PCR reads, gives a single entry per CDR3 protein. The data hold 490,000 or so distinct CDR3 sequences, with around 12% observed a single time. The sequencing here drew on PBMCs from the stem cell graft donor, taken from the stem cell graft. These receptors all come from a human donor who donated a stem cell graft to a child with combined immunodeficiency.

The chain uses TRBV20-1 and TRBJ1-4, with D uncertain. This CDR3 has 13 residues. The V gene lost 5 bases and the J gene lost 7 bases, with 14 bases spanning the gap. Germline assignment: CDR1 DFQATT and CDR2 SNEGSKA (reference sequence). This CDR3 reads CSAPAEGIEKLFF. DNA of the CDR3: TGCAGTGCTCCCGCTGAGGGAATTGAAAAACTGTTTTTT.

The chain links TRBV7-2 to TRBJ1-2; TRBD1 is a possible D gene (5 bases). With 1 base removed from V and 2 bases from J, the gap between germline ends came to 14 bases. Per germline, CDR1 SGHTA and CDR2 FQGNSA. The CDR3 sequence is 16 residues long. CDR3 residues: CASSLGRLGANYGYTF. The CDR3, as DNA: TGTGCCAGCAGCTTAGGGAGGTTAGGGGCAAACTATGGCTACACCTTC.

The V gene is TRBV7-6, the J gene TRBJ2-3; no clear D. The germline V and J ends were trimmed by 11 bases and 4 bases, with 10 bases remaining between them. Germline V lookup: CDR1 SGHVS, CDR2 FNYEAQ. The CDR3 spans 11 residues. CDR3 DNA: TGTGCCGTCGGACCCCCAGATACGCAGTATTTT. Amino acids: CAVGPPDTQYF.

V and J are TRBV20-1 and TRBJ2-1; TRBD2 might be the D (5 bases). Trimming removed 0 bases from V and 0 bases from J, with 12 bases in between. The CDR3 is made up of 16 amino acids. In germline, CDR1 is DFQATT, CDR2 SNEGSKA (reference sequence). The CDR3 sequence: CSARDASRSSYNEQFF. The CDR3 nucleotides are TGCAGTGCTAGAGATGCTAGCCGAAGCTCCTACAATGAGCAGTTCTTC.

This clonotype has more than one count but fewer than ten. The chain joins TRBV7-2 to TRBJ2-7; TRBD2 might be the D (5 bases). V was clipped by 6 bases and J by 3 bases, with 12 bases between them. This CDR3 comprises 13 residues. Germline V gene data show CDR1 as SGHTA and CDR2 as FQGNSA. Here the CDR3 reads CASRLDFHYEQYF. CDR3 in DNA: TGTGCCAGCAGACTGGACTTTCACTACGAGCAGTACTTC.

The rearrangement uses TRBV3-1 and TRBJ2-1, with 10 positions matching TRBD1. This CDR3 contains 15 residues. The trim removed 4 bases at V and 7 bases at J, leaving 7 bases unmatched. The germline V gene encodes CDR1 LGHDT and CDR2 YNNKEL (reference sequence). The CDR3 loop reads CASSPTGGAGNEQFF. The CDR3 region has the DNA TGTGCCAGCAGCCCGACAGGGGGCGCGGGGAATGAGCAGTTCTTC.

This CDR3 reads CASGSRETQYF. In nucleotides, the CDR3 is TGTGCCAGCGGTTCGAGGGAGACCCAGTACTTC. V gene TRBV27 combines with J gene TRBJ2-5; D call uncertain. Deletions cut 8 bases from V and 5 bases from J, with 9 bases between. CDR1 is MNHEY and CDR2 is SMNVEV in the germline V gene (reference sequence). This CDR3 has 11 amino acids.

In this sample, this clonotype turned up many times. This chain's CDR3 is CASRRGRAEDTQYF. DNA for the CDR3: TGTGCCAGCAGGCGGGGGCGCGCAGAAGATACGCAGTATTTT. This chain joins TRBV12-3 or TRBV12-4 and TRBJ2-3; TRBD2 is a possible D gene (7 bases). The V and J ends lost 6 bases and 5 bases respectively, with 15 bases between them. This CDR3 has 14 residues.

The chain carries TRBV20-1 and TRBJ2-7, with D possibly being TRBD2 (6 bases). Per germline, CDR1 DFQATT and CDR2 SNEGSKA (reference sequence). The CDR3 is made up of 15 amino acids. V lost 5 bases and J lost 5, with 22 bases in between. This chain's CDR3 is CSASRRGTWLNEQYF. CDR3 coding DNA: TGCAGTGCTTCAAGACGCGGGACGTGGTTGAACGAGCAGTACTTC.

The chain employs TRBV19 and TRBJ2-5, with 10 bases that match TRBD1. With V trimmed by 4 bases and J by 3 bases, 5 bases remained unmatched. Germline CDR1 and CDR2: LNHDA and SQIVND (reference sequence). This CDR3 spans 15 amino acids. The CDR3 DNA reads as TGTGCCAGTAGTACTCAGGGACAGGGGAAAGAGACCCAGTACTTC. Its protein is CASSTQGQGKETQYF.

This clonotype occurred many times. This CDR3 is CASSLAIGSTNEQFF. The CDR3, as DNA: TGCGCCAGCAGCTTGGCCATCGGGAGTACGAATGAGCAGTTCTTC. The V and J genes are TRBV5-1 and TRBJ2-1, with a tentative D call TRBD2 (6 bases). There are 15 residues in the CDR3. Trimming stripped 0 bases from V and 7 bases from J, with 14 bases between. CDR1 is SGHRS and CDR2 is YFSETQ in the germline V gene.

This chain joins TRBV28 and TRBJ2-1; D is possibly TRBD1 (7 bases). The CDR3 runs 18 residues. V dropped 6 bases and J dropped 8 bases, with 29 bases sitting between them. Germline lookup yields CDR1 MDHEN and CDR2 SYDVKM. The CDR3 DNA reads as TGTGCCAGCAGCGGTAGGAAACTTCAGGGGGGAATCATCTATGAGCAGTTCTTC. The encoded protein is CASSGRKLQGGIIYEQFF.

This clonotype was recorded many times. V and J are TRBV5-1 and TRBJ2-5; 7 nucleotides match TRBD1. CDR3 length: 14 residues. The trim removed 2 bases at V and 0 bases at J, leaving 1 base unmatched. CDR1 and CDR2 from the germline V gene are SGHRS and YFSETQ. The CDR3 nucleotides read TGCGCCAGCAGCTTTGGGACAGACCAAGAGACCCAGTACTTC. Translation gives CASSFGTDQETQYF.

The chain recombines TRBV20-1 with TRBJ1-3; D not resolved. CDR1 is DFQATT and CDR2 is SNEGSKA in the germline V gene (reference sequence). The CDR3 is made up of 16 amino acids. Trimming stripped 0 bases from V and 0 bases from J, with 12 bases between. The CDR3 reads CSARDYGVGSGNTIYF. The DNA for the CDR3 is TGCAGTGCTAGAGATTATGGGGTCGGCTCTGGAAACACCATATATTTT.

The CDR3 DNA reads as TGTGCCAGCAGGGTGACAGGGGACAATTCACCCCTCCACTTT. Translated: CASRVTGDNSPLHF. The chain uses TRBV6-1 and TRBJ1-6, with TRBD1 identical over 8 bases. This CDR3 is 14 amino acids long. After removal of 6 bases from V and 7 bases from J, the junction contained 5 bases not matched to a gene. From germline, CDR1 is MNHNS and CDR2 SASEGT.

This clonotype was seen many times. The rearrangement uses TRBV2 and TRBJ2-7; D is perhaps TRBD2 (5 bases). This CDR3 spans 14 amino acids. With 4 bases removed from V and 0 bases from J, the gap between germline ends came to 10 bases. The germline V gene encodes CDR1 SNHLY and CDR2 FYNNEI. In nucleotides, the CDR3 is TGTGCCAGCAGTGTTAGCGTTAGCTCCTACGAGCAGTACTTC. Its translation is CASSVSVSSYEQYF.

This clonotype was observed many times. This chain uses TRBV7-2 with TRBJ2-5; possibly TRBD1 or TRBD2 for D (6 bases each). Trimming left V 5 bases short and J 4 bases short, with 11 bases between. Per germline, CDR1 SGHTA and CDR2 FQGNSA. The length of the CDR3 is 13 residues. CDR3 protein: CASSPGGRETQYF. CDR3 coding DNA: TGTGCCAGCAGCCCTGGGGGGCGAGAGACCCAGTACTTC. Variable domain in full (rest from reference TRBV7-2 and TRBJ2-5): GAGVSQSPSNKVTEKGKDVELRCDPISGHTALYWYRQSLGQGLEFLIYFQGNSAPDKSGLPSDRFSAERTGGSVSTLTIQRTQQEDSAVYLCASSPGGRETQYFGPGTRLLVL.

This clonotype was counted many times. The chain's CDR3 is CASNLRGSNQPQHF. The CDR3 DNA reads TGTGCCAGCAATCTTCGTGGTAGCAATCAGCCCCAGCATTTT. The chain is built from TRBV12-3 or TRBV12-4 and TRBJ1-5; D is uncertain. CDR3 length: 14 amino acids. The V and J ends lost 7 bases and 0 bases respectively, with 10 bases between them.

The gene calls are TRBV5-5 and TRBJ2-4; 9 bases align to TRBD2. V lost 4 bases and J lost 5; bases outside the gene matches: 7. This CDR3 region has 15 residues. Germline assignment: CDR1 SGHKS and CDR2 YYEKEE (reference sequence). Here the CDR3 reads CASSQMTSGQNIQYF. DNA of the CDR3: TGTGCCAGCAGCCAAATGACTAGCGGCCAAAACATTCAGTACTTC.

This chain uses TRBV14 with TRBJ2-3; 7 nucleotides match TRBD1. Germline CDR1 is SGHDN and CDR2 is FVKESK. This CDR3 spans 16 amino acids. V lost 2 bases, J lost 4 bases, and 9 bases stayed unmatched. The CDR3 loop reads CASSQRQGRRADTQYF. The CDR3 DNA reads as TGTGCCAGCAGCCAAAGACAGGGCCGGCGGGCAGATACGCAGTATTTT.

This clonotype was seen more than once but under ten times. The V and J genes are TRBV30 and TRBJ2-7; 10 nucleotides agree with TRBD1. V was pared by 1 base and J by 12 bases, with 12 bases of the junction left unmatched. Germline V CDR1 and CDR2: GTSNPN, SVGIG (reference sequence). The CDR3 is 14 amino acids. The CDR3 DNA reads TGTGCCTGGAGTGCACTCGACAGGGGGCGGACCCTGTACTTC. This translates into CAWSALDRGRTLYF.

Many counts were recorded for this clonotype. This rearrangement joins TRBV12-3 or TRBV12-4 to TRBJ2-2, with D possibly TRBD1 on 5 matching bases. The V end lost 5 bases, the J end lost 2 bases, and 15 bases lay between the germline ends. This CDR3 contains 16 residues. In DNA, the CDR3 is TGTGCCAGCAGTCTGTGGACATACACTAACACCGGGGAGCTGTTTTTT. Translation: CASSLWTYTNTGELFF.

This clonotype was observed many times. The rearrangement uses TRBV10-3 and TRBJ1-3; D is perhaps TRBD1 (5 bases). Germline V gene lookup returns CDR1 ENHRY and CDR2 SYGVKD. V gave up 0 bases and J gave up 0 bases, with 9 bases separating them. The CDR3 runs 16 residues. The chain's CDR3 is CAISESQASSGNTIYF. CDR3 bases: TGTGCCATCAGTGAGTCACAGGCGTCCTCTGGAAACACCATATATTTT.

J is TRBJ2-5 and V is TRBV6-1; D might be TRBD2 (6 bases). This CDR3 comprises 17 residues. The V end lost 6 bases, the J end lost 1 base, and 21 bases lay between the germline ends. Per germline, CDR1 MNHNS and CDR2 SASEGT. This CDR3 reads CASSPSSGRPFQETQYF. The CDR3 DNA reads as TGTGCCAGCAGCCCAAGTAGCGGAAGACCCTTCCAAGAGACCCAGTACTTC.

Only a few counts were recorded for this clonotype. This chain's CDR3 is CASGGGPGTEAFF. In nucleotides, the CDR3 is TGTGCTAGTGGTGGGGGACCGGGCACTGAAGCTTTCTTT. The V gene is TRBV12-5, the J gene TRBJ1-1; D possibly corresponds to TRBD1 (5 bases). This CDR3 has 13 amino acids. V lost 5 bases, J lost 4 bases, and 11 bases lay in between. Germline CDR1 LGHNT, CDR2 FRNRAP.

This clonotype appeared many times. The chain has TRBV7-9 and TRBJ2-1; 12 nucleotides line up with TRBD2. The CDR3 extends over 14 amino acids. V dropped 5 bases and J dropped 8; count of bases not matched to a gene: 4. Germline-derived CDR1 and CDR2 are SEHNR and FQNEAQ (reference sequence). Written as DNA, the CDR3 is TGTGCCAGCAGCGTGCTAGCGGGAGGGGATGAGCAGTTCTTC. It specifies CASSVLAGGDEQFF.

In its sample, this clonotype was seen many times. CDR3 nucleotide sequence: TGTGCCAGCAGTTCTGGGAGCGGCTCACCCCTCCACTTT. This encodes CASSSGSGSPLHF. The chain links TRBV25-1 to TRBJ1-6; D gene ambiguous. Germline V CDR1 and CDR2: MGHDK, SYGVNS. Trimming cost V 5 bases and J 10 bases, with 12 bases left between them. The CDR3 has 13 amino acids.

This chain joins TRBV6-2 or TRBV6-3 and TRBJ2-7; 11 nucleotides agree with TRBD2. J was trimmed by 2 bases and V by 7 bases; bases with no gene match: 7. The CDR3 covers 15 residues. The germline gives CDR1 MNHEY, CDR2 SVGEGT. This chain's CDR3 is CASNHGLAGAYEQYF. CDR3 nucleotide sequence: TGTGCCAGCAACCATGGACTAGCGGGCGCCTACGAGCAGTACTTC.

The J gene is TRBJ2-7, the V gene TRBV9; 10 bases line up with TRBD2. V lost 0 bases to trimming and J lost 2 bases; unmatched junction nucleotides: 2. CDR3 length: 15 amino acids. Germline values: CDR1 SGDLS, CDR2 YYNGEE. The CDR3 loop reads CASSVGLAGAYEQYF. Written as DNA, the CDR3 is TGTGCCAGCAGCGTAGGGCTAGCGGGAGCCTACGAGCAGTACTTC.

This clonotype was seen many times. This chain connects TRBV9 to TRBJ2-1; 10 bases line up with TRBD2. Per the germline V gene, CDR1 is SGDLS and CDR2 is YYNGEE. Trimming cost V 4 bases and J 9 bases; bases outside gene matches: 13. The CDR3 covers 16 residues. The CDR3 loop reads CASSPRASGRWGEQFF. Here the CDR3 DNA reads TGTGCCAGCAGCCCCCGAGCTAGCGGGAGATGGGGTGAGCAGTTCTTC. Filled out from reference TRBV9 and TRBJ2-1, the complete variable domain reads DSGVTQTPKHLITATGQRVTLRCSPRSGDLSVYWYQQSLDQGLQFLIQYYNGEERAKGNILERFSAQQFPDLHSELNLSSLELGDSALYFCASSPRASGRWGEQFFGPGTRLTVL.

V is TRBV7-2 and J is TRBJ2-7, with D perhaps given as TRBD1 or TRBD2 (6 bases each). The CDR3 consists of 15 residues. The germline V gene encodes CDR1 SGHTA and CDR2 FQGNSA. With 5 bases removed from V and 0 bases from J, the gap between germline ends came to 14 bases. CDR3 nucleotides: TGTGCCAGCAGCGAGGGGGGACGAAGCTCCTACGAGCAGTACTTC. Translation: CASSEGGRSSYEQYF.

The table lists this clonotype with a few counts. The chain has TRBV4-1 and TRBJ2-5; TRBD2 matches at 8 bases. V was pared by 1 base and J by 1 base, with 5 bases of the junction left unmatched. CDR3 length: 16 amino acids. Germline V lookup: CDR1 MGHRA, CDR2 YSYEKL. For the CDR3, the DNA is TGCGCCAGCAGCCAAGTGCTAGCGGGTTCCCAAGAGACCCAGTACTTC. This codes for CASSQVLAGSQETQYF.